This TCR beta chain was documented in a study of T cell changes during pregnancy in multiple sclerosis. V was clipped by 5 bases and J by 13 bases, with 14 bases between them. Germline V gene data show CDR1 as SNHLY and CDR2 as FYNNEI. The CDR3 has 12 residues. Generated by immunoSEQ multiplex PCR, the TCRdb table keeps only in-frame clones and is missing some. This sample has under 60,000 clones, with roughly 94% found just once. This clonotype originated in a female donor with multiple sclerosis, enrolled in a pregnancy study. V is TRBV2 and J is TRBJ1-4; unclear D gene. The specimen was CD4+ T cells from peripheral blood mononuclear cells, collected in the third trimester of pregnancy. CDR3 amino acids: CASSRNGRGLFF. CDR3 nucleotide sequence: TGTGCCAGCAGTAGGAACGGTCGGGGACTGTTTTTT.